This TCR beta chain stems from a study of CD8+ T cells in alopecia areata. On the study more broadly: Treated individuals took tofacitinib by mouth, 5 to 10 mg twice daily.

Peripheral blood and lesional scalp punch biopsies were taken from alopecia areata patients. Investigators isolated RNA and reverse transcribed it into cDNA to act as the sequencing template. The assay was immunoSEQ multiplex PCR, and TCRdb's table has in-frame clones only and misses some. In the table there are over 10,000 clones, approximately 55% of which are singletons. Germline V lookup: CDR1 LNHNV, CDR2 YYDKDF (reference sequence). This CDR3 region has 18 residues. The clonotype comes from a human donor with alopecia areata. Material: skin. This chain connects TRBV15 to TRBJ2-5; perhaps D is TRBD1 or TRBD2 (5 bases each). The closer fit of TRBJ2-7 to the DNA end suggests the J call may be wrong. CDR3 residues: CATSRPSGTTKMGYEQYF. The CDR3 DNA follows: TGTGCCACCAGCAGACCGTCCGGGACGACCAAGATGGGCTACGAGCAGTACTTC.